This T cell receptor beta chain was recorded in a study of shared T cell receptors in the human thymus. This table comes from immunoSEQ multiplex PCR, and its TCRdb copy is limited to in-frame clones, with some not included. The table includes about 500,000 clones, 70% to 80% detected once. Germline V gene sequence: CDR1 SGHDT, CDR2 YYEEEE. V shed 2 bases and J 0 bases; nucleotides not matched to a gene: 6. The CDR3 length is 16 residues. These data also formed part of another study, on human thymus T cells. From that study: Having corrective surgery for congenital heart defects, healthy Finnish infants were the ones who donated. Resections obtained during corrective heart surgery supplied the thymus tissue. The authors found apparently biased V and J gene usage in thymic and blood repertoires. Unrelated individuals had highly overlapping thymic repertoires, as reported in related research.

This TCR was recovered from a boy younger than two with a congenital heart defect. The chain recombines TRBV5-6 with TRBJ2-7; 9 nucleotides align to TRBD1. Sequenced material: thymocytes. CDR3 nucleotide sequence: TGTGCCAGCAGCTTCGACAGGGGGGGACCCTCCTACGAGCAGTACTTC. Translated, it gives CASSFDRGGPSYEQYF. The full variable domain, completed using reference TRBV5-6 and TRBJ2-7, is DAGVTQSPTHLIKTRGQQVTLRCSPKSGHDTVSWYQQALGQGPQFIFQYYEEEERQRGNFPDRFSGHQFPNYSSELNVNALLLGDSALYLCASSFDRGGPSYEQYFGPGTRLTVT.